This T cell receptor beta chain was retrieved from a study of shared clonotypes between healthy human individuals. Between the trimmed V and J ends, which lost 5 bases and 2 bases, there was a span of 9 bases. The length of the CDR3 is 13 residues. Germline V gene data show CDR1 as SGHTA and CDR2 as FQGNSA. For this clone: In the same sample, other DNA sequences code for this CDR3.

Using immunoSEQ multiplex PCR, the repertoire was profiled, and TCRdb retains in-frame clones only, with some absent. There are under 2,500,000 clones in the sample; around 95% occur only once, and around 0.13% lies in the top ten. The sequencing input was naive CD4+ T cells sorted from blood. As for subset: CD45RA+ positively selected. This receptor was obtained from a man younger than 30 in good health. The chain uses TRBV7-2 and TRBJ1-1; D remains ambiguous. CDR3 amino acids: CASSPHLNTEAFF. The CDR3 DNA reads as TGTGCCAGCAGCCCCCATCTTAACACTGAAGCTTTCTTT.